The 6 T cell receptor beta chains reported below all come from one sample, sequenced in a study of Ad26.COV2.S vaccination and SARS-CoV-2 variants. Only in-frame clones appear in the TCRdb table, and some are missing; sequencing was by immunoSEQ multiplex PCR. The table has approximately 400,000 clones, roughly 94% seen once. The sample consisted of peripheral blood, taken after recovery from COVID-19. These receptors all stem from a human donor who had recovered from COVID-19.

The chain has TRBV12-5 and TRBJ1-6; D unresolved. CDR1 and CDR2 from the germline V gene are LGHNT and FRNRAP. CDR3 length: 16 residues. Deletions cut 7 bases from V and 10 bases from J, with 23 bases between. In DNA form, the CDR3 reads TGTGCTAGTGTCTATTCCAACGGGATCTTAAGCTCACCCCTCCACTTT. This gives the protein CASVYSNGILSSPLHF.

DNA of the CDR3: TGTGCCAGCAGTACACAGGGGAGGTCCGAGCAGTACTTC. The encoded protein is CASSTQGRSEQYF. V gene TRBV27 combines with J gene TRBJ2-7; perhaps TRBD1 as D (7 bases). CDR1 is MNHEY and CDR2 is SMNVEV in the germline V gene (reference sequence). The CDR3 has 13 amino acids. The germline V and J ends were trimmed by 5 bases and 6 bases, with 14 bases remaining between them.

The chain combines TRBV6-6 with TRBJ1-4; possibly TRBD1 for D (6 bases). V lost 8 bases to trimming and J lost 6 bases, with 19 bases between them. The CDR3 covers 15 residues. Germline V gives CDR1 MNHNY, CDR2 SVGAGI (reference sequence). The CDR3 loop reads CASPVSGGKDEKLFF. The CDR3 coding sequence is TGTGCCAGCCCCGTCTCCGGGGGCAAGGATGAAAAACTGTTTTTT.

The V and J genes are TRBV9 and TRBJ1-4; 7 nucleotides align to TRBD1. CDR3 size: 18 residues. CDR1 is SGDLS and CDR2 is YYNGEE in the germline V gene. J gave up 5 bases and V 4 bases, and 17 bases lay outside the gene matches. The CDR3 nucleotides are TGTGCCAGCAGCCCCCGGACAGGAGACGAGGAGGCGAATGAAAAACTGTTTTTT. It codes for CASSPRTGDEEANEKLFF.

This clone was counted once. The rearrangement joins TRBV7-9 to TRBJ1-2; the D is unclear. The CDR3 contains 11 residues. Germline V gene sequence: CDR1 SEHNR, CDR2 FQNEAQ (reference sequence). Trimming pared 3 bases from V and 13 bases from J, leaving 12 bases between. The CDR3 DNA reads TGTGCCAGCAGCTTTTCCTTCAGGTTCACCTTC. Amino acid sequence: CASSFSFRFTF.

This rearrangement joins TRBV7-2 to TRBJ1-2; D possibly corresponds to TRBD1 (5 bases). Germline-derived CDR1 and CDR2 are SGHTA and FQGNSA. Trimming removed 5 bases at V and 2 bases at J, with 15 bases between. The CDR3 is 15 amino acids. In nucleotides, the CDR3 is TGTGCCAGCAGCGGACCGGGACTCATCAACTATGGCTACACCTTC. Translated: CASSGPGLINYGYTF. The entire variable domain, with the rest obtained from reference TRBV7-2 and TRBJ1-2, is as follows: GAGVSQSPSNKVTEKGKDVELRCDPISGHTALYWYRQSLGQGLEFLIYFQGNSAPDKSGLPSDRFSAERTGGSVSTLTIQRTQQEDSAVYLCASSGPGLINYGYTFGSGTRLTVV.